These 31 T cell receptor beta chains came from one sample sequenced in a study of blood T cells in healthy people across ages. A second PCR of about 7 to 12 cycles used a sample-barcoded 5' primer and a J-beta primer mix. TCRdb analysed the 5' RACE reads with MiXCR anew, one entry per CDR3 protein. Here the sample spans 850,000 to 950,000 distinct CDR3 sequences, under 35% being singletons. The sample consisted of blood. These TCRs come from a woman aged 80 or over in good health.

In its sample, this clonotype was seen a few times. A single base separates this from a much larger clone, so it may be a read error. The rearrangement links TRBV7-9 to TRBJ2-1; D is perhaps TRBD2 (6 bases). The CDR3 length is 14 residues. Germline CDR1 and CDR2: SEHNR and FQNEAQ (reference sequence). The CDR3 sequence: CAGSLVSGLNEQFF. Written as DNA, the CDR3 is TGTGCCGGCAGCTTAGTTAGCGGACTCAATGAGCAGTTCTTC.

This clonotype was seen ten or more times. The V call is TRBV7-9, the J call TRBJ2-3; D is uncertain. The CDR3 sequence is 14 residues long. The germline V gene has CDR1 SEHNR and CDR2 FQNEAQ (reference sequence). Trimming shortened V by 3 bases and J by 0 bases, and 7 bases separated the two germline ends. This chain's CDR3 is CASSLQQSTDTQYF. CDR3 nucleotide sequence: TGTGCCAGCAGCTTGCAACAGAGCACAGATACGCAGTATTTT.

This clonotype has a handful of counts. The V call is TRBV7-8, the J call TRBJ2-1, with D possibly being TRBD2 (5 bases). The CDR3 runs to 12 residues. Trimming removed 5 bases from V and 15 bases from J, with 17 bases in between. Germline V gene sequence: CDR1 SGHVS, CDR2 FQNEAQ. CDR3 amino acids: CASSPDWTSSFF. CDR3 nucleotide sequence: TGTGCCAGCAGCCCGGACTGGACGAGCTCGTTCTTC.

V gene TRBV10-3 combines with J gene TRBJ1-1; 7 bases are shared with TRBD1. This CDR3 has 16 residues. The V gene end was trimmed by 2 bases and the J gene end by 1 base; junction bases not matched to a gene: 7. Germline values: CDR1 ENHRY, CDR2 SYGVKD. In DNA form, the CDR3 reads TGTGCCATCAGTGAGCCGCCGGGACAGAAGAACACTGAAGCTTTCTTT. Protein: CAISEPPGQKNTEAFF.

For this clonotype: Just one base apart from a much larger clone, this may be a read error. The chain has TRBV7-2 and TRBJ2-5; unclear D gene. The CDR3 sequence is 11 residues long. Trimming pared 2 bases from V and 11 bases from J, leaving 9 bases between. Germline CDR1 SGHTA, CDR2 FQGNSA. The CDR3, as DNA: TGTGCCAGCAGCTTAAGTGATGAGCAGTACTTC. It encodes CASSLSDEQYF.

The table lists this clonotype with a few counts. This may arise from a read error, as a much more abundant clone is one base away. The J gene is TRBJ1-6, the V gene TRBV10-2; TRBD1 is a possible D gene (6 bases). Germline CDR1 is WSHSY and CDR2 is SAAADI. The CDR3 runs 13 residues. The V and J ends lost 6 bases and 6 bases respectively, with 9 bases between them. The CDR3 DNA reads as TGCGCCAGCAGGGACAGTAGTAATTCACCCCTCCACTTT. It encodes CASRDSSNSPLHF.

In its sample, this clonotype was seen many times. J is TRBJ2-7 and V is TRBV7-9, with TRBD1 as a possible D gene (5 bases). CDR3 length: 14 amino acids. V gave up 5 bases and J gave up 5 bases, with 16 bases separating them. Germline-derived CDR1 and CDR2 are SEHNR and FQNEAQ (reference sequence). CDR3 DNA sequence: TGTGCCAGCAGCCAATACCAGGGATTTGACGAGCAGTACTTC. Translated: CASSQYQGFDEQYF.

The chain recombines TRBV27 with TRBJ2-3; no definite D call. Trimming stripped 7 bases from V and 0 bases from J, with 20 bases between. CDR3 length: 17 amino acids. Germline-derived CDR1 and CDR2 are MNHEY and SMNVEV (reference sequence). The CDR3 sequence: CASKQRASRSSTDTQYF. CDR3 bases: TGTGCCAGCAAACAAAGAGCCAGCAGATCTAGCACAGATACGCAGTATTTT.

The chain carries TRBV20-1 and TRBJ1-4; the D is unclear. The V gene lost 3 bases and the J gene lost 3 bases, with 14 bases spanning the gap. The CDR3 spans 15 residues. In germline, CDR1 is DFQATT, CDR2 SNEGSKA (reference sequence). The CDR3 DNA reads TGCAGTGCTAGGCTCGCACTTGGGGCTAATGAAAAACTGTTTTTT. Encoded protein: CSARLALGANEKLFF.

The gene calls are TRBV12-3 or TRBV12-4 and TRBJ2-1, with 7 bases identical to TRBD2. Germline trimming cut 7 bases from V and 11 bases from J; bases unmatched to any gene: 14. The CDR3 has 14 amino acids. The CDR3 DNA follows: TGTGCCAGCAATTCACCGACTAGCCAGAATAAGCAGTTCTTC. This sequence encodes CASNSPTSQNKQFF.

Ten or more counts support this clonotype. The V call is TRBV9, the J call TRBJ2-3; 9 nucleotides line up with TRBD1. CDR1 is SGDLS, CDR2 YYNGEE, per germline. The CDR3 is 13 amino acids. Trimming took 10 bases from V and 3 from J; bases not matched to a gene: 6. As DNA, the CDR3 is TGTGCCGGAGGGACAGGGACGACAGATACGCAGTATTTT. Protein product: CAGGTGTTDTQYF.

This clonotype was recorded many times. This sequence joins TRBV27 and TRBJ2-6, with D perhaps given as TRBD1 or TRBD2 (5 bases each). Germline-derived CDR1 and CDR2 are MNHEY and SMNVEV (reference sequence). The CDR3 extends over 16 amino acids. With 6 bases removed from V and 0 bases from J, the gap between germline ends came to 12 bases. The CDR3 DNA sequence: TGTGCCAGCAGAAGGGACGGGACCTCTGGGGCCAACGTCCTGACTTTC. This sequence encodes CASRRDGTSGANVLTF.

CDR3 nucleotides: TGTGCCAGCAGCATAGGGGTCAAAGAGACCCAGTACTTC. This encodes CASSIGVKETQYF. The chain couples TRBV7-2 to TRBJ2-5; TRBD1 might be the D (5 bases). V was trimmed by 5 bases and J by 3 bases, leaving 10 bases between them. The germline V gene has CDR1 SGHTA and CDR2 FQGNSA. The CDR3 sequence is 13 residues long. Filled out from reference TRBV7-2 and TRBJ2-5, the complete variable domain reads GAGVSQSPSNKVTEKGKDVELRCDPISGHTALYWYRQSLGQGLEFLIYFQGNSAPDKSGLPSDRFSAERTGGSVSTLTIQRTQQEDSAVYLCASSIGVKETQYFGPGTRLLVL.

In its sample, this clonotype was seen a few times. The rearrangement links TRBV6-1 to TRBJ1-1; no clear D. The CDR3 extends over 14 amino acids. V was trimmed by 8 bases and J by 7 bases, leaving 20 bases between them. Germline CDR1 and CDR2: MNHNS and SASEGT. CDR3 in DNA: TGTGCCAGCTCCCGCTCCTCCTCCGAGGGTGAAGCTTTCTTT. Amino acid sequence: CASSRSSSEGEAFF.

As regards this clonotype: A much larger clone lies a single base off, so this may be a read error. V usage is TRBV12-3 or TRBV12-4 and J usage is TRBJ1-1; no clear D gene. The CDR3 totals 13 residues. The CDR3 DNA is TGTGTCAGCACCCTAGACACCTCAGGTGAAGCTTTCTTT. As protein: CVSTLDTSGEAFF.

The sample holds many counts of this clonotype. The genes are TRBV7-2 and TRBJ2-1; unclear D gene. CDR1 and CDR2 from the germline V gene are SGHTA and FQGNSA. This CDR3 contains 12 residues. The V and J ends lost 2 bases and 7 bases respectively, with 6 bases between them. The CDR3 sequence is CASSLTTNEQFF. CDR3 sequence (DNA): TGTGCCAGCAGCTTAACTACGAATGAGCAGTTCTTC. Filled out from reference TRBV7-2 and TRBJ2-1, the complete variable domain reads GAGVSQSPSNKVTEKGKDVELRCDPISGHTALYWYRQSLGQGLEFLIYFQGNSAPDKSGLPSDRFSAERTGGSVSTLTIQRTQQEDSAVYLCASSLTTNEQFFGPGTRLTVL.

This clonotype was seen ten or more times. The J gene is TRBJ2-3, the V gene TRBV20-1, with D perhaps TRBD2 (5 bases). The CDR3 consists of 14 residues. From germline, CDR1 is DFQATT and CDR2 SNEGSKA (reference sequence). Deletions cut 6 bases from V and 3 bases from J, with 16 bases between. The CDR3 DNA reads TGCAGTGCCAACCACCCCCGGGGAACAGATACGCAGTATTTT. Amino acid sequence: CSANHPRGTDTQYF.

This chain joins TRBV7-2 and TRBJ1-1; 7 bases line up with TRBD1. CDR3 length: 13 amino acids. The J segment lost 6 bases and the V segment lost 6 bases, leaving 7 bases of the junction unmatched. Germline assignment: CDR1 SGHTA and CDR2 FQGNSA. In DNA, the CDR3 is TGTGCCAGCAGTCTCGACAGGGTCGCTGAAGCTTTCTTT. It is translated as CASSLDRVAEAFF.

With regard to this clonotype: Just one base apart from a much larger clone, this may be a read error. J is TRBJ2-6 and V is TRBV18, with no clear D. The CDR3 runs 16 residues. Germline CDR1 and CDR2: KGHSH and LQKENI. The CDR3 DNA sequence: TGTGCCAGCTCACCAACAAGAGGCTCTGGGACCAACGTCCTGACTTTC. This gives the protein CASSPTRGSGTNVLTF.

The V and J genes are TRBV5-1 and TRBJ2-5, with 10 bases identical to TRBD2. The CDR3 has 16 residues. The ends lost 0 bases at V and 5 bases at J; junction bases unmatched: 7. Germline V gene sequence: CDR1 SGHRS, CDR2 YFSETQ. The CDR3 DNA is TGCGCCAGCAGCTTGGGAGAGCGGGGGGGCGTGGAGACCCAGTACTTC. It codes for CASSLGERGGVETQYF.

The chain links TRBV24-1 to TRBJ1-1; D is unresolved. Trimming pared 3 bases from V and 1 base from J, leaving 5 bases between. In germline, CDR1 is KGHDR, CDR2 SFDVKD. The CDR3 is 13 residues long. The CDR3 nucleotides read TGTGCCACCAGTGATAGGGCGAACACTGAAGCTTTCTTT. Protein product: CATSDRANTEAFF.

As to this clonotype: Since a much larger clone is just one base distant, this may be a read error. The V gene is TRBV5-1, the J gene TRBJ2-7; 11 nucleotides align to TRBD2. V dropped 4 bases and J dropped 4; count of bases not matched to a gene: 7. Looked up from germline, CDR1 is SGHRS and CDR2 is YFSETQ. This CDR3 region has 15 residues. CDR3 DNA sequence: TGCGCCAGCAGCGACGGGACTAGCGGCCGGTACGAGCAGTACTTC. Translation gives CASSDGTSGRYEQYF. The full variable domain, rest sourced from reference TRBV5-1 and TRBJ2-7, is KAGVTQTPRYLIKTRGQQVTLSCSPISGHRSVSWYQQTPGQGLQFLFEYFSETQRNKGNFPGRFSGRQFSNSRSEMNVSTLELGDSALYLCASSDGTSGRYEQYFGPGTRLTVT.

In this sample, this clonotype turned up many times. The J gene is TRBJ2-3, the V gene TRBV6-2 or TRBV6-3; D gene ambiguous. From germline, CDR1 is MNHEY and CDR2 SVGEGT. V lost 3 bases and J 0 bases, leaving 7 bases between the germline ends. CDR3 length: 14 amino acids. CDR3 coding DNA: TGTGCCAGCAGTTATTTCGAAAGCACAGATACGCAGTATTTT. This encodes CASSYFESTDTQYF.

The sample holds a few counts of this clonotype. A read error may produce the germline difference seen at one junction end. The V and J genes are TRBV7-2 and TRBJ1-5; D unclear. CDR3 length equals 15 residues. Germline assignment: CDR1 SGHTA and CDR2 FQGNSA. CDR3 sequence reads: CASSPQGGQNRPQHF. The CDR3 DNA follows: TGTGCCAGCAGCCCCCAAGGAGGGCAAAATCGGCCCCAGCATTTT.

The CDR3: CASSVQTGEAYEQYF. The CDR3 DNA follows: TGTGCCAGCAGCGTGCAGACAGGAGAAGCCTACGAGCAGTACTTC. The J gene is TRBJ2-7, the V gene TRBV7-2; maybe TRBD1 (6 bases). Trimming left V 5 bases short and J 2 bases short, with 16 bases between. This CDR3 is 15 amino acids long. CDR1 is SGHTA and CDR2 is FQGNSA in the germline V gene.

The chain has TRBV12-3 or TRBV12-4 and TRBJ1-2, with a tentative D call TRBD1 (5 bases). This CDR3 is 13 amino acids long. V lost 8 bases, J lost 7 bases, and 17 bases lay in between. The CDR3 bases are TGTGCCAGCCACCAGCGGGGCCTACGTGGCTACACCTTC. It specifies CASHQRGLRGYTF.

Ten or more counts support this clonotype. The chain links TRBV5-1 to TRBJ1-2; D gene unclear. Trimming took 4 bases from V and 7 from J, leaving 20 bases between them. The CDR3 consists of 15 residues. The germline V gene encodes CDR1 SGHRS and CDR2 YFSETQ. The CDR3 bases are TGCGCCAGCAGCGACGGACGGCCCGAGTGGGGTGGCTACACCTTC. Amino acid sequence: CASSDGRPEWGGYTF.

A note on this clonotype: Being one base from a much bigger clone, this may be a read error. The chain carries TRBV7-2 and TRBJ1-5, with unresolved D. Germline-derived CDR1 and CDR2 are SGHTA and FQGNSA. This CDR3 is 14 amino acids long. Here the CDR3 reads CAGSLDGSNQPQHF. The CDR3 DNA follows: TGTGCCGGCAGCTTAGATGGCAGTAATCAGCCCCAGCATTTT.

At least ten counts were recorded for this clonotype. The J gene is TRBJ2-1, the V gene TRBV4-3; D remains ambiguous. Germline V gene data show CDR1 as LGHNA and CDR2 as YSLEER. The V end lost 3 bases, the J end lost 4 bases, and 13 bases lay between the germline ends. The CDR3 has 15 amino acids. In DNA, the CDR3 is TGCGCCAGCAGCCACCAAGGACGCATATACAATGAGCAGTTCTTC. Amino acids: CASSHQGRIYNEQFF.

The V and J genes are TRBV20-1 and TRBJ2-4; unclear D gene. Germline V CDR1 and CDR2: DFQATT, SNEGSKA (reference sequence). CDR3 length: 14 amino acids. Trimming took 0 bases from V and 0 from J, leaving 6 bases between them. The CDR3 reads CSARDPIAKNIQYF. For the CDR3, the DNA is TGCAGTGCTAGAGATCCCATAGCCAAAAACATTCAGTACTTC.

This chain links TRBV5-1 with TRBJ1-2; tentative D call: TRBD1 (6 bases). The germline CDR1 and CDR2 sequences are SGHRS and YFSETQ. V was pared by 5 bases and J by 0 bases, with 14 bases between. The CDR3 covers 15 residues. CDR3 DNA sequence: TGCGCCAGCAGACACTCAGGGGCAGCTAACTATGGCTACACCTTC. Translated, it gives CASRHSGAANYGYTF.